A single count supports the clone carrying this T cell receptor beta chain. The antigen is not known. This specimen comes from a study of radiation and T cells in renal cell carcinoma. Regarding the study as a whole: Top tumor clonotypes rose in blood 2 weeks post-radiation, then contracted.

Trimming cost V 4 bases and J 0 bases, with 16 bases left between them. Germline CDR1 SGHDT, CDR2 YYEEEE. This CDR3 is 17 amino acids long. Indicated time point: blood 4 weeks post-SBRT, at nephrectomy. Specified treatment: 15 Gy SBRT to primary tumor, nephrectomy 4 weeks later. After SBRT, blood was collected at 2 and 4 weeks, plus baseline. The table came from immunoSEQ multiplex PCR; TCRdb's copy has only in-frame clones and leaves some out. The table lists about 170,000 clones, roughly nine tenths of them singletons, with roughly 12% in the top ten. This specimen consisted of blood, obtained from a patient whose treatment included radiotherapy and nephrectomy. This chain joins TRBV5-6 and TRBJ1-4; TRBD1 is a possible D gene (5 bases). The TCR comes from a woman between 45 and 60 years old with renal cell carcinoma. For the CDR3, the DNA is TGTGCCAGCAGCCGGGGGGTGGCCCTCGCAACTAATGAAAAACTGTTTTTT. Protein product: CASSRGVALATNEKLFF.